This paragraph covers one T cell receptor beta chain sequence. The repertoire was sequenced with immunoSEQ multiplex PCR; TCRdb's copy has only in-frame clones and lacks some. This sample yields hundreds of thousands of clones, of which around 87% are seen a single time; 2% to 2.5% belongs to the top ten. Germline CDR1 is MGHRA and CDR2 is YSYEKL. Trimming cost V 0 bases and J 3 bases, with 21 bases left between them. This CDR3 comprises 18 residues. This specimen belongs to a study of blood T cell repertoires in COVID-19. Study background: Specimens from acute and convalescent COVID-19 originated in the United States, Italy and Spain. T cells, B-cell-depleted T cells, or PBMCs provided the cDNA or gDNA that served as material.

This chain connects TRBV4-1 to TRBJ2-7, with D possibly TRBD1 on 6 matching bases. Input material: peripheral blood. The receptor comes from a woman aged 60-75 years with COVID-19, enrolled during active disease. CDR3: CASSQDFSLGQFFYEQYF. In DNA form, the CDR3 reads TGCGCCAGCAGCCAAGATTTCTCTTTAGGACAGTTCTTCTACGAGCAGTACTTC.